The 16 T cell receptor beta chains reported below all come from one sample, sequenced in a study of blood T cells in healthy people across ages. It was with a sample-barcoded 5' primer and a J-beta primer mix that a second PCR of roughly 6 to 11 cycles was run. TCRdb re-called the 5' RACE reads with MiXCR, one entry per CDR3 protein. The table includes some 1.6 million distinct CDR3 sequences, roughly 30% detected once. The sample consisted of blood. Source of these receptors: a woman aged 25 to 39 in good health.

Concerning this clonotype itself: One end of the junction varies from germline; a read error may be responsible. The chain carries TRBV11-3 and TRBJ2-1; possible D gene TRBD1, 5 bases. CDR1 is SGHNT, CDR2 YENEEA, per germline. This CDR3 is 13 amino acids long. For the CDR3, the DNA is TGTGCCAGCAGCTTAAGGGGAAGCAATGAGCAGATCTTC. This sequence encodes CASSLRGSNEQIF.

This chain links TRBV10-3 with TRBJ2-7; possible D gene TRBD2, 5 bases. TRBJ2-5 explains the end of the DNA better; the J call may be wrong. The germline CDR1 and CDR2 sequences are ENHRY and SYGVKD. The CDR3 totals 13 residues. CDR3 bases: TGTGCCATCAGTGAGTCAGAGGGAGAGACCCAGTACTTC. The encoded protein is CAISESEGETQYF.

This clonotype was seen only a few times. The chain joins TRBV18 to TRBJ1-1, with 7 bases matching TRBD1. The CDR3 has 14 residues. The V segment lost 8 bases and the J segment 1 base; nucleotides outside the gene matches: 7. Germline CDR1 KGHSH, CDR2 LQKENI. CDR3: CASSPQGPNTEAFF. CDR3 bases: TGTGCCAGCAGCCCACAGGGGCCGAACACTGAAGCTTTCTTT. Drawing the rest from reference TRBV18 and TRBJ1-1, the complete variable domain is NAGVMQNPRHLVRRRGQEARLRCSPMKGHSHVYWYRQLPEEGLKFMVYLQKENIIDESGMPKERFSAEFPKEGPSILRIQQVVRGDSAAYFCASSPQGPNTEAFFGQGTRLTVV.

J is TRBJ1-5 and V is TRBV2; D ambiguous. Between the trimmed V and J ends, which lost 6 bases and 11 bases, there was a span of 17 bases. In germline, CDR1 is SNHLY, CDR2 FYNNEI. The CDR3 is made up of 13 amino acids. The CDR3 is CASRDGRQDAQHF. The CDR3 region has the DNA TGTGCCAGCAGAGACGGACGGCAAGATGCCCAGCATTTT.

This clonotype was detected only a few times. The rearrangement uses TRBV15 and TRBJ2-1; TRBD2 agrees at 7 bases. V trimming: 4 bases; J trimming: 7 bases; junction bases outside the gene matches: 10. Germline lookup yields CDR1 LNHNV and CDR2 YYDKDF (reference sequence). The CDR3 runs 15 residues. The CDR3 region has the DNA TGTGCCACCAGCATATCGGGGGGTGGTTGGAATGAGCAGTTCTTC. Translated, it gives CATSISGGGWNEQFF.

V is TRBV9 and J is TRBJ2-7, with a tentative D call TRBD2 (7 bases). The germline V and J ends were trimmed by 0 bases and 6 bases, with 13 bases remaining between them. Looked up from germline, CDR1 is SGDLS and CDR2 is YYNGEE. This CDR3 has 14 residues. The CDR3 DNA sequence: TGTGCCAGCAGCGTAGAGGACGGGGGGCTCGAGCAGTACTTC. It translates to CASSVEDGGLEQYF.

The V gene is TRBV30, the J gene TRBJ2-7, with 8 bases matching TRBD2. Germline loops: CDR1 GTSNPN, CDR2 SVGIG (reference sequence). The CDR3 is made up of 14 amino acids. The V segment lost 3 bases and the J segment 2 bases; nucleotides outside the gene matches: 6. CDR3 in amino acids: CAWRSWTSPYEQYF. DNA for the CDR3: TGTGCCTGGAGGAGCTGGACTAGCCCCTACGAGCAGTACTTC.

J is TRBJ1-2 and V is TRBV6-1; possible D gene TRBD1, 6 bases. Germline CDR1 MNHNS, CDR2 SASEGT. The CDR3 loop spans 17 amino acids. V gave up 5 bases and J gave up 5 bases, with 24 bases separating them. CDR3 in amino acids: CASSPSPPGVIWYGYTF. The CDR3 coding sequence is TGTGCCAGCAGTCCCTCACCGCCAGGGGTGATTTGGTATGGCTACACCTTC.

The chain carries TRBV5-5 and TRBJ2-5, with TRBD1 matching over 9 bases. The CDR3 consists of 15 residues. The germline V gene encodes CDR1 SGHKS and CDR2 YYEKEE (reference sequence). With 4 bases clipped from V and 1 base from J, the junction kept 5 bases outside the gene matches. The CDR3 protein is CASSLYRGLQETQYF. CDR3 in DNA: TGTGCCAGCAGCCTGTACAGGGGGCTCCAAGAGACCCAGTACTTC.

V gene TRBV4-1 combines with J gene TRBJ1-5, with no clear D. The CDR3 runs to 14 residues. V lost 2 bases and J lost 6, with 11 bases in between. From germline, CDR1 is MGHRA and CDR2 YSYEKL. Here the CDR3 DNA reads TGCGCCAGCAGCCAATACGACAATCGTCAGCCCCAGCATTTT. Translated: CASSQYDNRQPQHF.

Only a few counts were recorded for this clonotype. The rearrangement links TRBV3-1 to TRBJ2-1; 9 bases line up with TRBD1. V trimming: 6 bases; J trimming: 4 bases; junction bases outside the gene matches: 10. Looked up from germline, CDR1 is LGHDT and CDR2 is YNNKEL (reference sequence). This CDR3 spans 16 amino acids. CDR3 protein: CASRRIHRGRYNEQFF. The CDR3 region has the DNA TGTGCCAGCAGACGCATCCACAGGGGGCGTTACAATGAGCAGTTCTTC.

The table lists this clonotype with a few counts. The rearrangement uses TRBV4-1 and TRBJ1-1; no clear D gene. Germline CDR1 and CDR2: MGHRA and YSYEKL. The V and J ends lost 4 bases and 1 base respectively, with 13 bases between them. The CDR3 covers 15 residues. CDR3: CASSPHSGTNTEAFF. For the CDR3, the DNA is TGCGCCAGCAGCCCGCACAGCGGCACGAACACTGAAGCTTTCTTT.

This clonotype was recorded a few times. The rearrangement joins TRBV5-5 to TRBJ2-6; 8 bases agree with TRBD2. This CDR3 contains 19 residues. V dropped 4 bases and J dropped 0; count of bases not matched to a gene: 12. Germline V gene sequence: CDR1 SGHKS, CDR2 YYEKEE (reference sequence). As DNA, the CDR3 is TGTGCCAGCAGCGGAACGGGGGCGGGAGGAGGCTCTGGGGCCAACGTCCTGACTTTC. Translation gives CASSGTGAGGGSGANVLTF.

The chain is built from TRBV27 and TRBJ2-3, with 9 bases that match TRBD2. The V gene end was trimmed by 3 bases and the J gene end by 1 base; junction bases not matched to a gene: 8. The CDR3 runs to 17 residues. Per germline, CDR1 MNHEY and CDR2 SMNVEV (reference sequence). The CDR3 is CASSFTGGGRGTDTQYF. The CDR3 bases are TGTGCCAGCAGTTTTACTGGGGGCGGGAGGGGCACAGATACGCAGTATTTT.

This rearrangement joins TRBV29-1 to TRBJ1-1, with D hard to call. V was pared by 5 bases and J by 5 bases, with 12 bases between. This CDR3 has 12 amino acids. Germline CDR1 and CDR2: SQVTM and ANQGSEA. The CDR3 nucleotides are TGCAGCGTTTTGTGGGCGAGGACTGAAGCTTTCTTT. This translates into CSVLWARTEAFF.

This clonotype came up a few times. The CDR3 DNA sequence: TGTGCCAGCAGCCCTGGGACTAGCGGGAGGGAGCAGTTCTTC. It translates to CASSPGTSGREQFF. V is TRBV11-2 and J is TRBJ2-1; 15 nucleotides align to TRBD2. V dropped 5 bases and J dropped 10; count of bases not matched to a gene: 3. This CDR3 has 14 amino acids. Germline CDR1 and CDR2: SGHAT and FQNNGV.